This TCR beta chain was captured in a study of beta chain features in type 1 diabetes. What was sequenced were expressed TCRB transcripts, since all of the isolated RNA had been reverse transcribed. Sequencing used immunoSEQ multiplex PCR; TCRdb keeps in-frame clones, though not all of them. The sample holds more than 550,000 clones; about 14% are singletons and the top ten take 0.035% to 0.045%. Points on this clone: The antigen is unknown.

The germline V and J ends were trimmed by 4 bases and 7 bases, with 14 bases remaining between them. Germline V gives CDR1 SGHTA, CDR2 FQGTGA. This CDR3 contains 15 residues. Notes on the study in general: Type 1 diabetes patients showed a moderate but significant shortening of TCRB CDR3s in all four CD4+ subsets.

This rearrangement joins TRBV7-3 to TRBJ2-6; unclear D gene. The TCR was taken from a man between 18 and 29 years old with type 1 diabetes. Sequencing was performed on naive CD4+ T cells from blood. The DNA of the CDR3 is TGTGCCAGCAGCTCTGGATACCCAGGTGCCAACGTCCTGACTTTC. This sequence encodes CASSSGYPGANVLTF. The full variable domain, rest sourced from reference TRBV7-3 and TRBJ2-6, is GAGVSQTPSNKVTEKGKYVELRCDPISGHTALYWYRQSLGQGPEFLIYFQGTGAADDSGLPNDRFFAVRPEGSVSTLKIQRTERGDSAVYLCASSSGYPGANVLTFGAGSRLTVL.